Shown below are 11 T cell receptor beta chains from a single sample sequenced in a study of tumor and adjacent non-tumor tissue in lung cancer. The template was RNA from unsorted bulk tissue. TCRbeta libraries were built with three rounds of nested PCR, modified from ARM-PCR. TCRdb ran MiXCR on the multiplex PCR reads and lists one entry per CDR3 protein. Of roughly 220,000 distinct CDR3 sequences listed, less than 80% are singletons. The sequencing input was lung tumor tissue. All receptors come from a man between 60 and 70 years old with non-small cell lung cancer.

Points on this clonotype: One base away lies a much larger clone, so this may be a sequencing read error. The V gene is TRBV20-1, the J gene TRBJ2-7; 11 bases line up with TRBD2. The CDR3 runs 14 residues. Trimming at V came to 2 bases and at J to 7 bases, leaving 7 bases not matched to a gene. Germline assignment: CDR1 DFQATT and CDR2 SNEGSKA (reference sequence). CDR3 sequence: CSARPPGLAEEQYF. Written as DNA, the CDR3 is TGCAGTGCTAGACCACCGGGACTAGCGGAGGAGCAGTACTTC.

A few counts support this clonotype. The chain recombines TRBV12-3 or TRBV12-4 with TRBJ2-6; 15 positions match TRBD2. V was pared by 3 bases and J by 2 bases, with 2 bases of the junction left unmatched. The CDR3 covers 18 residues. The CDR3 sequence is CASSFGLAGGPGANVLTF. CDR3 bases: TGTGCCAGCAGTTTTGGACTAGCGGGAGGGCCTGGGGCCAACGTCCTGACTTTC.

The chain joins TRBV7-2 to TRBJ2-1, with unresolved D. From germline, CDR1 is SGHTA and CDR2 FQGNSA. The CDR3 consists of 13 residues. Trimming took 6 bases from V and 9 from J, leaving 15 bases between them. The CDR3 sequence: CASRVGLSFEQFF. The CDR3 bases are TGTGCCAGCAGGGTCGGGCTGAGCTTTGAGCAGTTCTTC.

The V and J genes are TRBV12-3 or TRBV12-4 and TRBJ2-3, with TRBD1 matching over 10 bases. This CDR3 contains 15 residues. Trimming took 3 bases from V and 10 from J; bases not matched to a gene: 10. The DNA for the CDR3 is TGTGCCAGCAGTTTCTTAAGACAGGGGGCGCGGGCGCAGTATTTT. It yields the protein CASSFLRQGARAQYF.

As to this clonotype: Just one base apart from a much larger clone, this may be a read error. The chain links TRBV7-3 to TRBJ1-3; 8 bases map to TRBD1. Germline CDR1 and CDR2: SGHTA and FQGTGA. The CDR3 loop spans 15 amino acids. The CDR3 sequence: CVSSLSGGFGNTIYF. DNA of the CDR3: TGTGTCAGCAGCTTATCAGGGGGCTTCGGAAACACCATATATTTT.

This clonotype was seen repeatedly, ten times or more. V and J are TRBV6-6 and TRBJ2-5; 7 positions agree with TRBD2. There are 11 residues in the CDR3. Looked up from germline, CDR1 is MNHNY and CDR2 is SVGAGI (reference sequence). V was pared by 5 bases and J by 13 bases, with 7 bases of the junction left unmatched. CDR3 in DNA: TGTGCCAGCAGTCCCGGCGGCGGGGGGTACTTC. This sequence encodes CASSPGGGGYF.

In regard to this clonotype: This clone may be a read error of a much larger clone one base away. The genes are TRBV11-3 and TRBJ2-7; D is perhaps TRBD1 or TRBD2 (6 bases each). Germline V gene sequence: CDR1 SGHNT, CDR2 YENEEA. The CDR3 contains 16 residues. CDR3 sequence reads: CASSTKRGAGYYKQYF. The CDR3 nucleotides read TGTGCCAGCAGCACCAAGAGGGGGGCGGGGTACTACAAGCAGTACTTC.

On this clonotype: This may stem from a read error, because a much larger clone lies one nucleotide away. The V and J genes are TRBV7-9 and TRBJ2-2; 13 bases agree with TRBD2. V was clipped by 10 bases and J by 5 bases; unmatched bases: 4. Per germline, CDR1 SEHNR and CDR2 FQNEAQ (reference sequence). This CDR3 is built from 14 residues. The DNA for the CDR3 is TGTGCCACACTGACTAGCGGGAGGACCGGGGAGCTGTTTTTT. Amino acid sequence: CATLTSGRTGELFF.

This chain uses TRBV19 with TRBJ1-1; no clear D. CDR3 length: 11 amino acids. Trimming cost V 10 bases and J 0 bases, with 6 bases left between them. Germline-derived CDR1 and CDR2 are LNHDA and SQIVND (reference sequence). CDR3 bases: TGTGCCACCTATATGAACACTGAAGCTTTCTTT. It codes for CATYMNTEAFF.

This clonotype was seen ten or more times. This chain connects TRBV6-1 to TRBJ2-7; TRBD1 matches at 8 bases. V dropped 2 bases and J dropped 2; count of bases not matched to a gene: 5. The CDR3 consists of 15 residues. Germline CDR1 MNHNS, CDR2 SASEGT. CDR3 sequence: CASSEHGQGAYEQYF. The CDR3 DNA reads TGTGCCAGCAGTGAACACGGACAGGGTGCCTACGAGCAGTACTTC.

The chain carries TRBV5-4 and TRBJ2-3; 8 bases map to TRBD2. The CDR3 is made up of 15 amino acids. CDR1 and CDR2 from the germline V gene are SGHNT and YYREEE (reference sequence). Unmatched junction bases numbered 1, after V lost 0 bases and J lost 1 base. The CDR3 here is CASSLDGRGTDTQYF. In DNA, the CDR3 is TGTGCCAGCAGCTTGGACGGGAGGGGCACAGATACGCAGTATTTT.